This note documents a single T cell receptor (beta chain) sequence. Indicated time point: pre-treatment sample, taken before nivolumab and TIL therapy. The tumor samples were excised metastases, mostly pleural nodules or supraclavicular lymph nodes. The sample is drawn from a study of TIL therapy for anti-PD-1-resistant metastatic lung cancer. For the study at large: Tumors had a median PD-L1 proportion score of about 6.6%.

Trimming cost V 3 bases and J 4 bases, with 21 bases left between them. The germline gives CDR1 SGHAT, CDR2 FQNNGV. The CDR3 runs 17 residues. Sequencing used immunoSEQ v3. The data were produced by immunoSEQ multiplex PCR, yet TCRdb's version contains in-frame clones alone and is incomplete. Found here are approximately 24,000 clones, over 60% of them singletons; the top ten hold 7% to 9.5%. The J gene is TRBJ1-1, the V gene TRBV11-2, with D possibly matching TRBD1 (6 bases). The specimen comprised tumor tissue, sampled at baseline. The clonotype was recovered from a person between 25 and 80 years old with non-small cell lung cancer. In nucleotides, the CDR3 is TGTGCCAGCAGCTTCAGGGGTGGCGCAGTCGTGTTCACTGAAGCTTTCTTT. It encodes CASSFRGGAVVFTEAFF.